One and the same sample provided the 22 T cell receptor beta chains below, sequenced in a study of cytotoxic CD8 clonotypes in ibrutinib-treated CLL. Using immunoSEQ multiplex PCR, the repertoire was profiled, and TCRdb retains in-frame clones only, with some absent. The data show roughly 180,000 clones, over 60% seen once. The sequencing used PBMCs, collected after 24 months of ibrutinib treatment. These receptors were collected from a human donor with chronic lymphocytic leukemia.

The V and J genes are TRBV2 and TRBJ2-3; the D is unclear. Per the germline V gene, CDR1 is SNHLY and CDR2 is FYNNEI. V shed 4 bases and J shed 6 bases, with 11 bases lying between them. This CDR3 region has 13 residues. The CDR3 sequence is CASSALGRDTQYF. The DNA for the CDR3 is TGTGCCAGCAGTGCATTAGGCAGGGATACGCAGTATTTT.

This clone has only a few counts. V gene TRBV28 combines with J gene TRBJ1-5, with 8 nucleotides matching TRBD1. V shed 6 bases, J shed 3 bases, and the junction held 10 bases outside the gene matches. Germline CDR1 and CDR2: MDHEN and SYDVKM. The CDR3 totals 16 residues. The CDR3 here is CASSPSSGGLNQPQHF. The CDR3 nucleotides are TGTGCCAGCAGCCCATCCTCAGGGGGCCTCAATCAGCCCCAGCATTTT.

The chain recombines TRBV27 with TRBJ2-7; 9 positions match TRBD2. There are 14 residues in the CDR3. CDR1 is MNHEY, CDR2 SMNVEV, per germline (reference sequence). V lost 4 bases and J lost 4; bases outside the gene matches: 5. CDR3 in DNA: TGTGCCAGCAGTTCTTTTAGCGGGAGTTACGAGCAGTACTTC. Protein sequence: CASSSFSGSYEQYF.

The rearrangement joins TRBV5-1 to TRBJ2-7, with D possibly TRBD2 on 5 matching bases. The V end lost 2 bases, the J end lost 0 bases, and 9 bases lay between the germline ends. In germline, CDR1 is SGHRS, CDR2 YFSETQ. The CDR3 extends over 14 amino acids. This chain's CDR3 is CASSFLANSYEQYF. The CDR3 DNA is TGCGCCAGCAGCTTCCTAGCCAACTCCTACGAGCAGTACTTC.

CDR3 protein: CASSQHGLGSTGGNTIYF. The CDR3 DNA follows: TGCGCCAGCAGCCAACATGGCCTCGGCTCGACGGGTGGAAACACCATATATTTT. The chain links TRBV4-1 to TRBJ1-3; D is unresolved. From germline, CDR1 is MGHRA and CDR2 YSYEKL. V dropped 2 bases and J dropped 3 bases, with 20 bases sitting between them. The CDR3 has 18 residues.

This chain uses TRBV28 with TRBJ2-3; 12 bases line up with TRBD2. In germline, CDR1 is MDHEN, CDR2 SYDVKM. CDR3 length: 17 amino acids. The V gene end was trimmed by 2 bases and the J gene end by 2 bases; junction bases not matched to a gene: 5. The CDR3: CASSLPRTSGDTDTQYF. DNA of the CDR3: TGTGCCAGCAGTTTACCTAGGACTAGCGGGGACACAGATACGCAGTATTTT. The entire variable domain, with the rest obtained from reference TRBV28 and TRBJ2-3, is as follows: DVKVTQSSRYLVKRTGEKVFLECVQDMDHENMFWYRQDPGLGLRLIYFSYDVKMKEKGDIPEGYSVSREKKERFSLILESASTNQTSMYLCASSLPRTSGDTDTQYFGPGTRLTVL.

This chain links TRBV27 with TRBJ2-5; D unclear. The V gene lost 3 bases and the J gene lost 2 bases, with 7 bases spanning the gap. This CDR3 region has 13 residues. Looked up from germline, CDR1 is MNHEY and CDR2 is SMNVEV (reference sequence). CDR3 amino acids: CASSFTKQETQYF. The CDR3, as DNA: TGTGCCAGCAGTTTCACAAAACAAGAGACCCAGTACTTC.

This chain uses TRBV28 with TRBJ1-5, with D hard to call. The V end lost 6 bases, the J end lost 0 bases, and 15 bases lay between the germline ends. The CDR3 covers 16 residues. The germline gives CDR1 MDHEN, CDR2 SYDVKM. The CDR3, as DNA: TGTGCCAGCAGCCCCCTACCTGTCATTAGCAATCAGCCCCAGCATTTT. Its translation: CASSPLPVISNQPQHF.

A few counts support this clone. DNA for the CDR3: TGTGCCAGCAGCTTAGTGGGTTCGGGCTACGAGCAGTACTTC. Amino acid sequence: CASSLVGSGYEQYF. The chain employs TRBV7-2 and TRBJ2-7; no clear D gene. The CDR3 runs to 14 residues. CDR1 is SGHTA, CDR2 FQGNSA, per germline. With 1 base removed from V and 3 bases from J, the gap between germline ends came to 10 bases.

The rearrangement links TRBV7-2 to TRBJ1-1; a possible D gene is TRBD1 (6 bases). Germline assignment: CDR1 SGHTA and CDR2 FQGNSA. This CDR3 region has 16 residues. Trimming removed 5 bases at V and 4 bases at J, with 20 bases between. The CDR3 here is CASSLVGGSYVTEAFF. For the CDR3, the DNA is TGTGCCAGCAGCCTAGTAGGGGGATCCTACGTCACTGAAGCTTTCTTT.

This clone came up a few times. Within the sample, other DNA sequences also encode this same CDR3. This CDR3 is CASSPTGYNEQFF. In nucleotides, the CDR3 is TGTGCCAGCAGCCCCACAGGTTACAATGAGCAGTTCTTC. The chain joins TRBV7-9 to TRBJ2-1; TRBD1 is a possible D gene (5 bases). This CDR3 has 13 residues. Germline-derived CDR1 and CDR2 are SEHNR and FQNEAQ (reference sequence). V was trimmed by 5 bases and J by 4 bases, leaving 9 bases between them.

This clone was observed a handful of times. This sequence joins TRBV2 and TRBJ2-7; TRBD1 aligns across 8 bases. The germline V gene has CDR1 SNHLY and CDR2 FYNNEI. CDR3 length: 12 residues. V shed 7 bases, J shed 7 bases, and the junction held 6 bases outside the gene matches. CDR3 bases: TGTGCCAGCACCGAGGACAGGGTTGAGCAGTACTTC. The encoded protein is CASTEDRVEQYF.

The chain is built from TRBV6-5 and TRBJ1-5, with D possibly being TRBD1 (5 bases). This CDR3 spans 14 amino acids. V lost 2 bases to trimming and J lost 3 bases, with 8 bases between them. CDR1 and CDR2 (germline): MNHEY, SVGAGI. The CDR3 sequence is CASSYQTDNQPQHF. As DNA, the CDR3 is TGTGCCAGCAGTTACCAGACAGACAATCAGCCCCAGCATTTT.

Only a few counts were recorded for this clone. V is TRBV2 and J is TRBJ2-1, with a weak D call TRBD1 (5 bases). The V gene lost 2 bases and the J gene lost 4 bases, with 12 bases spanning the gap. The CDR3 consists of 15 residues. The germline V gene encodes CDR1 SNHLY and CDR2 FYNNEI. CDR3 coding DNA: TGTGCCAGCAGTGAATTGCCAGGGTCGTACAATGAGCAGTTCTTC. It is translated as CASSELPGSYNEQFF.

The chain joins TRBV30 to TRBJ1-5; 10 bases are shared with TRBD1. The ends lost 1 base at V and 6 bases at J; junction bases unmatched: 3. CDR1 is GTSNPN and CDR2 is SVGIG in the germline V gene (reference sequence). The CDR3 consists of 14 residues. The CDR3 sequence is CAWSEGQGRQPQHF. The CDR3 DNA is TGTGCCTGGAGTGAGGGACAGGGGCGTCAGCCCCAGCATTTT. Full variable domain (remainder filled in from reference TRBV30 and TRBJ1-5): SQTIHQWPATLVQPVGSPLSLECTVEGTSNPNLYWYRQAAGRGLQLLFYSVGIGQISSEVPQNLSASRPQDRQFILSSKKLLLSDSGFYLCAWSEGQGRQPQHFGDGTRLSIL.

In DNA, the CDR3 is TGTGCCAGCAGCAGAGTAGACAGGGGGAACGCTGGGGCCAACGTCCTGACTTTC. Translated, it gives CASSRVDRGNAGANVLTF. This chain uses TRBV21-1 with TRBJ2-6; the D call of TRBD1 is as the table states it, not checked on the DNA. TRBV21-1 corresponds to a pseudogene. The CDR3 loop spans 18 amino acids.

The gene calls are TRBV2 and TRBJ1-5; D not resolved. The germline V gene encodes CDR1 SNHLY and CDR2 FYNNEI. V was cut by 0 bases and J by 4 bases, with 10 bases left in between. The CDR3 runs 15 residues. CDR3 residues: CASSEASGRNQPQHF. For the CDR3, the DNA is TGTGCCAGCAGTGAAGCTTCGGGCAGAAATCAGCCCCAGCATTTT.

This chain connects TRBV30 to TRBJ1-1, with 9 positions matching TRBD1. V gave up 5 bases and J gave up 3 bases; unmatched junction bases: 7. CDR1 and CDR2 from the germline V gene are GTSNPN and SVGIG (reference sequence). The CDR3 sequence is 14 residues long. The CDR3 sequence is CAWVIDRGDTEAFF. As DNA, the CDR3 is TGTGCCTGGGTAATTGACAGGGGGGACACTGAAGCTTTCTTT. The full variable domain, rest sourced from reference TRBV30 and TRBJ1-1, is SQTIHQWPATLVQPVGSPLSLECTVEGTSNPNLYWYRQAAGRGLQLLFYSVGIGQISSEVPQNLSASRPQDRQFILSSKKLLLSDSGFYLCAWVIDRGDTEAFFGQGTRLTVV.

The rearrangement uses TRBV7-7 and TRBJ2-7; 8 nucleotides agree with TRBD2. There are 13 residues in the CDR3. J lost 3 bases, V lost 5 bases, and 3 bases had no gene match. CDR1 SSHAT and CDR2 FNYEAQ come from the germline V gene (reference sequence). The CDR3 spells CASSPSGGYEQYF. The CDR3 nucleotides read TGTGCCAGCAGCCCCAGCGGGGGCTACGAGCAGTACTTC.

The CDR3 is CASSPGTGIYGYTF. The DNA of the CDR3 is TGCGCCAGCAGCCCCGGGACAGGGATCTATGGCTACACCTTC. This rearrangement joins TRBV4-3 to TRBJ1-2, with TRBD1 identical over 9 bases. The CDR3 is 14 amino acids. The J segment lost 4 bases and the V segment lost 4 bases, leaving 4 bases of the junction unmatched. Germline V gene sequence: CDR1 LGHNA, CDR2 YSLEER.

The chain combines TRBV4-1 with TRBJ2-4; 7 nucleotides match TRBD1. This CDR3 spans 16 amino acids. V was pared by 3 bases and J by 8 bases, with 13 bases of the junction left unmatched. Germline V gives CDR1 MGHRA, CDR2 YSYEKL. The chain's CDR3 is CASSQGNRGVGDIQYF. The CDR3 nucleotides read TGCGCCAGCAGCCAGGGGAACAGGGGAGTTGGAGACATTCAGTACTTC.

This clone has a single count. V and J are TRBV27 and TRBJ1-2; 10 positions agree with TRBD1. Germline-derived CDR1 and CDR2 are MNHEY and SMNVEV (reference sequence). This CDR3 region has 16 residues. V lost 0 bases to trimming and J lost 4 bases; unmatched junction nucleotides: 5. CDR3 in amino acids: CASSLSVTGGTYGYTF. CDR3 bases: TGTGCCAGCAGTTTATCGGTGACAGGGGGCACCTATGGCTACACCTTC.